The TCR beta chain described here comes from a study of T cell changes during pregnancy in multiple sclerosis. Germline V gene data show CDR1 as SGHNT and CDR2 as YYREEE (reference sequence). Trimming removed 5 bases from V and 0 bases from J, with 14 bases in between. The CDR3 is 16 amino acids. Sequencing used immunoSEQ multiplex PCR; TCRdb keeps in-frame clones, though not all of them. The repertoire consists of approximately 110,000 clones, with approximately 90% occurring once and the leading ten covering 1.5%. V usage is TRBV5-4 and J usage is TRBJ2-2; D unresolved. The TCR sequence derives from a female donor with multiple sclerosis, enrolled in a pregnancy study. Sequences were derived from peripheral blood, sampled in the third trimester of pregnancy. The CDR3 region is CASRRMEHANTGELFF. The CDR3 DNA sequence: TGTGCCAGCAGGCGGATGGAGCACGCGAACACCGGGGAGCTGTTTTTT.